This T cell receptor (beta chain) was recorded in a study of blood T cell repertoires in COVID-19. CDR1 SGHDT and CDR2 YYEEEE come from the germline V gene. The V gene lost 4 bases and the J gene lost 2 bases, with 16 bases spanning the gap. This CDR3 has 15 residues. Concerning this clone: Other DNA sequences in this sample translate to the same CDR3.

Here immunoSEQ multiplex PCR was the method, and the copy in TCRdb shows in-frame clones only, minus some. Among about 250,000 clones listed, 65% to 90% were seen once. This chain connects TRBV5-6 to TRBJ2-7, with D perhaps TRBD2 (6 bases). Sequenced input: PBMCs or T cells enriched from blood (not recorded which). The source of this sequence is a young man who had recovered from COVID-19. The chain's CDR3 is CASSPPSGPTYEQYF. For the CDR3, the DNA is TGTGCCAGCAGCCCCCCCAGCGGGCCGACCTACGAGCAGTACTTC.